Listed here are 25 T cell receptor beta chains from one sample, sequenced in a study of Graves' ophthalmopathy and Graves' hyperthyroidism. The authors amplified TCR beta CDR3 regions, and they did so from RNA transcripts for repertoire sequencing. Scientists carried out first-round RT-PCR using HTBI primers and then a second-round multiplex PCR. TCRdb ran MiXCR on the multiplex PCR reads and lists one entry per CDR3 protein. This sample carries under 800,000 distinct CDR3 sequences, 22% of them seen once, and the ten largest clones take more than 5.5%. Sequenced input: peripheral blood. The receptors were sampled from a woman under 30 with stable Graves' hyperthyroidism. Some clones in this sample may be carry-over from other donors' samples.

At least ten counts were recorded for this clonotype. The chain joins TRBV6-4 to TRBJ2-2; maybe TRBD2 (7 bases). The V gene lost 6 bases and the J gene lost 1 base, with 18 bases spanning the gap. Germline lookup yields CDR1 MRHNA and CDR2 SNTAGT. This CDR3 is built from 17 residues. CDR3 bases: TGTGCCAGCAGGGGGGGGCACGACCGATTGAACACCGGGGAGCTGTTTTTT. Translating it yields CASRGGHDRLNTGELFF.

This chain uses TRBV6-5 with TRBJ1-3, with TRBD1 as a possible D gene (5 bases). Germline CDR1 reads MNHEY; CDR2 reads SVGAGI. The V gene lost 0 bases and the J gene lost 5 bases, with 14 bases spanning the gap. The CDR3 length is 16 residues. The CDR3 DNA sequence: TGTGCCAGCAGTTACTCGAGTATGGGGCAACGAAACACCATATATTTT. It yields the protein CASSYSSMGQRNTIYF.

This clonotype showed up many times. The chain carries TRBV7-2 and TRBJ1-1; 7 nucleotides match TRBD1. J lost 6 bases, V lost 5 bases, and 9 bases had no gene match. CDR1 is SGHTA, CDR2 FQGNSA, per germline. The CDR3 has 14 residues. DNA for the CDR3: TGTGCCAGCAGCCCATGGACAGGAGGAGCTGAAGCTTTCTTT. This gives the protein CASSPWTGGAEAFF. Filled out from reference TRBV7-2 and TRBJ1-1, the complete variable domain reads GAGVSQSPSNKVTEKGKDVELRCDPISGHTALYWYRQSLGQGLEFLIYFQGNSAPDKSGLPSDRFSAERTGGSVSTLTIQRTQQEDSAVYLCASSPWTGGAEAFFGQGTRLTVV.

This chain joins TRBV6-2 or TRBV6-3 and TRBJ1-2; 11 nucleotides align to TRBD1. This CDR3 is built from 15 residues. The V and J ends lost 2 bases and 3 bases, in that order; junction bases with no gene match: 2. CDR1 MNHEY and CDR2 SVGEGT come from the germline V gene. In nucleotides, the CDR3 is TGTGCCAGCAGTTACCGGACAGGGGGCCACTATGGCTACACCTTC. The encoded protein is CASSYRTGGHYGYTF.

This clonotype appeared many times. This chain joins TRBV6-2 or TRBV6-3 and TRBJ2-2; D may match TRBD1 or TRBD2 (6 bases each). The V gene's germline CDR1 is MNHEY and CDR2 SVGEGT. This CDR3 region has 14 residues. The V end lost 4 bases, the J end lost 8 bases, and 14 bases lay between the germline ends. CDR3 sequence reads: CASSLEGGSGELFF. CDR3 nucleotide sequence: TGTGCCAGCAGTTTGGAGGGGGGTTCGGGGGAGCTGTTTTTT.

J is TRBJ1-1 and V is TRBV27, with TRBD1 as a possible D gene (5 bases). Trimming pared 3 bases from V and 4 bases from J, leaving 15 bases between. The CDR3 loop spans 15 amino acids. CDR1 MNHEY and CDR2 SMNVEV come from the germline V gene (reference sequence). In DNA, the CDR3 is TGTGCCAGCAGTTTGTTAAGGGCCCAGGGCACTGAAGCTTTCTTT. Its translation: CASSLLRAQGTEAFF.

This clonotype was counted many times. The DNA for the CDR3 is TGTGCCAGCGGGACTTCCTACGGGACAGGTTCACCCGAGCAGTACTTC. Its protein is CASGTSYGTGSPEQYF. This chain links TRBV6-1 with TRBJ2-7; 8 bases are shared with TRBD1. The CDR3 runs to 16 residues. With 8 bases clipped from V and 6 bases from J, the junction kept 18 bases outside the gene matches. The V gene's germline CDR1 is MNHNS and CDR2 SASEGT.

This clonotype was detected ten times or more. The V and J genes are TRBV12-3 or TRBV12-4 and TRBJ2-5; 16 nucleotides agree with TRBD2. This CDR3 region has 21 residues. V dropped 4 bases and J dropped 5; count of bases not matched to a gene: 19. The CDR3 coding sequence is TGTGCCAGCAGTTCCCTCCTCTTCGGGACTAGCGGGGGGGCCTATCGGGAGACCCAGTACTTC. Encoded protein: CASSSLLFGTSGGAYRETQYF.

This chain connects TRBV7-9 to TRBJ2-5; 8 bases are a match to TRBD2. The V gene's germline CDR1 is SEHNR and CDR2 FQNEAQ (reference sequence). The CDR3 contains 15 residues. J was trimmed by 3 bases and V by 3 bases; bases with no gene match: 6. The CDR3 nucleotides are TGTGCCAGCAGCTTGGCGGGAGGCCACAAAGAGACCCAGTACTTC. It specifies CASSLAGGHKETQYF. The complete variable domain, with remaining parts taken from reference TRBV7-9 and TRBJ2-5, reads DTGVSQNPRHKITKRGQNVTFRCDPISEHNRLYWYRQTLGQGPEFLTYFQNEAQLEKSRLLSDRFSAERPKGSFSTLEIQRTEQGDSAMYLCASSLAGGHKETQYFGPGTRLLVL.

The V and J genes are TRBV6-5 and TRBJ2-7; TRBD2 matches at 8 bases. Per the germline V gene, CDR1 is MNHEY and CDR2 is SVGAGI. The length of the CDR3 is 15 residues. Losses at the gene ends were 2 bases for V and 2 bases for J; bases not matched to a gene: 5. CDR3 protein: CASSYLSGVAYEQYF. The CDR3 DNA sequence: TGTGCCAGCAGTTACCTTAGCGGGGTTGCCTACGAGCAGTACTTC.

This clonotype was seen only once. This may come from a read error, since a much larger clone is one base off. The chain employs TRBV29-1 and TRBJ1-5; 9 positions agree with TRBD1. Germline lookup yields CDR1 SQVTM and CDR2 ANQGSEA. The CDR3 contains 16 residues. CDR3 loop: CSVREGGTGSAQPQRF. CDR3 nucleotide sequence: TGCAGCGTTCGAGAAGGAGGGACAGGGTCAGCTCAGCCCCAGCGTTTT. Variable domain in full (rest from reference TRBV29-1 and TRBJ1-5): SAVISQKPSRDICQRGTSLTIQCQVDSQVTMMFWYRQQPGQSLTLIATANQGSEATYESGFVIDKFPISRPNLTFSTLTVSNMSPEDSSIYLCSVREGGTGSAQPQRFGDGTRLSIL.

This clonotype was counted ten times or more. The chain has TRBV12-3 or TRBV12-4 and TRBJ1-3, with 8 positions matching TRBD1. The CDR3 has 15 amino acids. J gave up 3 bases and V 5 bases, and 6 bases lay outside the gene matches. The CDR3 region is CASSVQGGFGNTIYF. In DNA form, the CDR3 reads TGTGCCAGCAGTGTACAGGGGGGATTTGGAAACACCATATATTTT.

Details on this clonotype: This could be a read error, since a much larger clone is one nucleotide away. Because it lacks the conserved phenylalanine or tryptophan at the end, this CDR3 is likely a read error. This chain connects TRBV7-2 to TRBJ1-2; no reliable D call. The germline V and J ends were trimmed by 5 bases and 4 bases, with 17 bases remaining between them. CDR3 length: 15 amino acids. CDR1 and CDR2 (germline): SGHTA, FQGNSA. Here the CDR3 DNA reads TGTGCCAGCAGCGCCACCTTAAACCTCGCCTATGGCTACACCTAC. Translating gives CASSATLNLAYGYTY.

This clonotype was found many times. This chain joins TRBV20-1 and TRBJ2-5, with D tentatively TRBD2 (6 bases). Germline lookup yields CDR1 DFQATT and CDR2 SNEGSKA (reference sequence). The CDR3 is 13 amino acids. Trimming pared 1 base from V and 3 bases from J, leaving 9 bases between. CDR3 protein: CSARGGGKETQYF. Written as DNA, the CDR3 is TGCAGTGCTAGAGGGGGAGGTAAAGAGACCCAGTACTTC.

The rearrangement uses TRBV5-6 and TRBJ1-5; D gene unclear. Germline assignment: CDR1 SGHDT and CDR2 YYEEEE. V was shortened by 4 bases and J by 2 bases, with 13 bases between the two germline ends. This CDR3 comprises 15 residues. The CDR3 is CASSLKSWGNQPQHF. CDR3 in DNA: TGTGCCAGCAGCCTGAAATCTTGGGGCAATCAGCCCCAGCATTTT.

Of note for this clonotype: The conserved phenylalanine or tryptophan normally closing the CDR3 is absent here, so this likely arose from a read error. This chain's CDR3 is CASSPPARNTEAFL. The CDR3 nucleotides are TGTGCCAGCTCACCACCGGCTCGGAACACTGAAGCTTTCCTT. The genes are TRBV18 and TRBJ1-1; D is ambiguous. This CDR3 has 14 amino acids. Trimming left V 0 bases short and J 1 base short, with 6 bases between. CDR1 is KGHSH, CDR2 LQKENI, per germline.

This clonotype was detected ten times or more. In DNA form, the CDR3 reads TGTGCCAGCAGCTTAGGTCGATACAGGAGAACCTACGAGCAGTACTTC. As protein: CASSLGRYRRTYEQYF. V gene TRBV11-1 combines with J gene TRBJ2-7; weak D call: TRBD1 (5 bases). Germline V gene sequence: CDR1 SGHAT, CDR2 FQDESV (reference sequence). Trimming took 1 base from V and 2 from J, leaving 15 bases between them. The CDR3 covers 16 residues.

This clonotype came up a few times. V usage is TRBV12-3 or TRBV12-4 and J usage is TRBJ1-3; possibly TRBD1 for D (6 bases). This CDR3 has 18 amino acids. V was trimmed by 0 bases and J by 1 base, leaving 16 bases between them. The CDR3 is CASSLAGWGRLSGNTIYF. The CDR3 nucleotides read TGTGCCAGCAGTTTAGCCGGCTGGGGGCGGCTTTCTGGAAACACCATATATTTT.

In this sample, this clonotype turned up many times. The chain is built from TRBV5-1 and TRBJ2-2, with unresolved D. The germline V gene has CDR1 SGHRS and CDR2 YFSETQ. The CDR3 consists of 14 residues. Trimming cost V 0 bases and J 1 base, with 4 bases left between them. The CDR3, as DNA: TGCGCCAGCAGCTTGGCACAGAACACCGGGGAGCTGTTTTTT. This codes for CASSLAQNTGELFF.

This clonotype appeared many times. V gene TRBV29-1 combines with J gene TRBJ1-2, with TRBD1 matching 10 bases. The V gene end was trimmed by 7 bases and the J gene end by 7 bases; junction bases not matched to a gene: 15. The V gene's germline CDR1 is SQVTM and CDR2 ANQGSEA. This CDR3 has 15 amino acids. CDR3: CSDVWGTGAIGGYTF. The CDR3 region has the DNA TGCAGCGACGTCTGGGGGACAGGGGCTATCGGTGGCTACACCTTC.

This clonotype was observed at least ten times. The chain carries TRBV5-5 and TRBJ1-1, with D unresolved. CDR3 length: 13 amino acids. V was trimmed by 4 bases and J by 2 bases, leaving 9 bases between them. Germline V gives CDR1 SGHKS, CDR2 YYEKEE (reference sequence). The CDR3 nucleotides read TGTGCCAGCAGCCAACACCATAACACTGAAGCTTTCTTT. This encodes CASSQHHNTEAFF.

The V call is TRBV6-1, the J call TRBJ2-2; TRBD1 aligns across 8 bases. Germline V gene lookup returns CDR1 MNHNS and CDR2 SASEGT. CDR3 length: 15 amino acids. With 5 bases clipped from V and 6 bases from J, the junction kept 8 bases outside the gene matches. The CDR3 coding sequence is TGTGCCAGCAGTCGGACAGGGATAAAGCCCGGGGAGCTGTTTTTT. Translated, it gives CASSRTGIKPGELFF.

On this clonotype itself: The junction departs from germline at one end; a sequencing error may be responsible. J is TRBJ1-2 and V is TRBV12-3 or TRBV12-4; D might be TRBD1 (5 bases). This CDR3 has 15 residues. The CDR3 region is CASSLGREGYYGYTF. DNA of the CDR3: TGTGCCAGCAGCTTAGGCAGGGAGGGGTACTATGGCTACACCTTC.

This chain uses TRBV7-2 with TRBJ2-2; D is undetermined. The CDR3 has 14 residues. CDR1 and CDR2 from the germline V gene are SGHTA and FQGNSA. V dropped 5 bases and J dropped 0 bases, with 7 bases sitting between them. The CDR3 protein is CASSQFANTGELFF. The CDR3 bases are TGTGCCAGCAGCCAGTTCGCGAACACCGGGGAGCTGTTTTTT.

This chain connects TRBV12-3 or TRBV12-4 to TRBJ1-2; 9 bases align to TRBD1. The J segment lost 3 bases and the V segment lost 7 bases, leaving 9 bases of the junction unmatched. The CDR3 is 15 residues long. CDR3 in DNA: TGTGCCAGCACCACAGGGGGCATAGACGACTATGGCTACACCTTC. Amino acid sequence: CASTTGGIDDYGYTF.